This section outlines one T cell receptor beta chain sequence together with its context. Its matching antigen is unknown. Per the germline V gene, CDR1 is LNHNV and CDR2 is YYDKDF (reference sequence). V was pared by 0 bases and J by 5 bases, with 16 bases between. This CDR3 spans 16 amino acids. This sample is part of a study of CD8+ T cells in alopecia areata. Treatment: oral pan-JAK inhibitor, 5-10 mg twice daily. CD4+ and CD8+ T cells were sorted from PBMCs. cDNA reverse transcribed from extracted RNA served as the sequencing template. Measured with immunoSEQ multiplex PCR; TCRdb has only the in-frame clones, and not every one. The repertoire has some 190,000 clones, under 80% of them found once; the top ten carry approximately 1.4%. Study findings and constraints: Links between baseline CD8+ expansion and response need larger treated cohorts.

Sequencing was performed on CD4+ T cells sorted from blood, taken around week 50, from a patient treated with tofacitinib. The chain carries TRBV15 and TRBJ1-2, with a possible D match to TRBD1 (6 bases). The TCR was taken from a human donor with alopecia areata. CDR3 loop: CATSRDGGGNRYGYTF. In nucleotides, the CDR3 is TGTGCCACCAGCAGAGATGGAGGGGGGAATCGGTATGGCTACACCTTC.